A single sample gave rise to the 27 T cell receptor beta chains below, sequenced in a study of T cell responses to AZD1222 COVID-19 vaccine. Sequencing was performed with immunoSEQ multiplex PCR; in TCRdb, only in-frame clones are kept and a portion is missing. The sample has approximately 100,000 clones, around 94% seen once. Specimen: peripheral blood, collected on day 0 of AZD1222 vaccination. Receptors were obtained from an adult in good health.

The chain is built from TRBV4-3 and TRBJ1-2; D not certain. Germline lookup yields CDR1 LGHNA and CDR2 YSLEER. The CDR3 spans 14 residues. V lost 0 bases and J 7 bases, leaving 12 bases between the germline ends. The CDR3 sequence is CASSQDQTFSGYTF. The DNA for the CDR3 is TGCGCCAGCAGCCAAGATCAGACGTTTTCTGGCTACACCTTC.

The gene calls are TRBV5-6 and TRBJ1-2, with unresolved D. Germline V gene lookup returns CDR1 SGHDT and CDR2 YYEEEE. The V gene lost 1 base and the J gene lost 4 bases, with 14 bases spanning the gap. There are 15 residues in the CDR3. In DNA form, the CDR3 reads TGTGCCAGCAGCTTGAAGGCAATGCGGCGCTATGGCTACACCTTC. It yields the protein CASSLKAMRRYGYTF.

The CDR3 loop reads CSPRYKNEQYF. Written as DNA, the CDR3 is TGCAGTCCCAGATACAAAAACGAGCAGTACTTC. The V call is TRBV20-1, the J call TRBJ2-7; no firm D call. Deletions cut 8 bases from V and 5 bases from J, with 13 bases between. The germline V gene has CDR1 DFQATT and CDR2 SNEGSKA (reference sequence). This CDR3 contains 11 residues.

The chain joins TRBV5-6 to TRBJ2-7; D unclear. V was shortened by 5 bases and J by 3 bases, with 12 bases between the two germline ends. Germline values: CDR1 SGHDT, CDR2 YYEEEE. The CDR3 has 13 residues. The DNA of the CDR3 is TGTGCCAGCAGGCGACGTCTCGGCTACGAGCAGTACTTC. As protein: CASRRRLGYEQYF.

The rearrangement links TRBV5-4 to TRBJ2-7, with 8 nucleotides matching TRBD2. Unmatched junction bases numbered 2, after V lost 0 bases and J lost 0 bases. The length of the CDR3 is 15 residues. CDR1 and CDR2 (germline): SGHNT, YYREEE (reference sequence). CDR3 in amino acids: CASSLGTSSSYEQYF. The CDR3, as DNA: TGTGCCAGCAGCTTGGGGACTAGCAGCTCCTACGAGCAGTACTTC.

This sequence joins TRBV29-1 and TRBJ2-3, with D maybe TRBD2 (6 bases). The CDR3 consists of 15 residues. Trimming took off 3 bases at V and 4 bases at J, with 17 bases between the two ends. Germline loops: CDR1 SQVTM, CDR2 ANQGSEA. The DNA of the CDR3 is TGCAGCGTTGAGTCCGAGAGCGGAGGGCCAGATACGCAGTATTTT. It encodes CSVESESGGPDTQYF.

This chain joins TRBV2 and TRBJ2-6; the D is unclear. The germline CDR1 and CDR2 sequences are SNHLY and FYNNEI. The CDR3 spans 12 residues. The V end was cut by 6 bases, the J end by 12 bases, with 12 bases between. CDR3 amino acids: CASSPNQFVLTF. The CDR3 DNA follows: TGTGCCAGCAGCCCTAACCAGTTCGTCCTGACTTTC.

The chain combines TRBV6-5 with TRBJ2-7, with TRBD1 matching 7 bases. With 11 bases clipped from V and 0 bases from J, the junction kept 7 bases outside the gene matches. Germline V CDR1 and CDR2: MNHEY, SVGAGI. CDR3 size: 13 residues. CDR3 coding DNA: TGTGCCTCCGGGACAGAGAACTCCTACGAGCAGTACTTC. This encodes CASGTENSYEQYF.

The chain couples TRBV27 to TRBJ2-7, with TRBD1 as a possible D gene (6 bases). Germline CDR1 reads MNHEY; CDR2 reads SMNVEV (reference sequence). V was shortened by 3 bases and J by 2 bases, with 20 bases between the two germline ends. The CDR3 extends over 17 amino acids. CDR3 loop: CASSFMSGDTPTYEQYF. In nucleotides, the CDR3 is TGTGCCAGCAGTTTCATGTCAGGGGATACTCCTACCTACGAGCAGTACTTC.

This sequence joins TRBV27 and TRBJ2-7; D not certain. The CDR3 runs 14 residues. V lost 4 bases and J 7 bases, leaving 17 bases between the germline ends. Germline CDR1 and CDR2: MNHEY and SMNVEV (reference sequence). The CDR3 DNA reads as TGTGCCAGCAGTTCAGGCTCTTATTTTCGGGAGCAGTACTTC. This codes for CASSSGSYFREQYF.

This chain connects TRBV19 to TRBJ1-2, with TRBD1 identical over 7 bases. The germline CDR1 and CDR2 sequences are LNHDA and SQIVND (reference sequence). The CDR3 covers 14 residues. Losses at the gene ends were 8 bases for V and 1 base for J; bases not matched to a gene: 7. The CDR3 DNA reads as TGTGCCAGTGACGTGGGACAGAATAACTATGGCTACACCTTC. Translating it yields CASDVGQNNYGYTF.

V and J are TRBV7-9 and TRBJ1-1; D gene uncertain. The CDR3 spans 14 residues. Trimming stripped 2 bases from V and 1 base from J, with 8 bases between. Germline CDR1 SEHNR, CDR2 FQNEAQ (reference sequence). The CDR3 is CASSLTASNTEAFF. In DNA, the CDR3 is TGTGCCAGCAGCTTAACGGCCTCGAACACTGAAGCTTTCTTT.

The rearrangement links TRBV28 to TRBJ1-1; D is unresolved. Looked up from germline, CDR1 is MDHEN and CDR2 is SYDVKM. Trimming shortened V by 4 bases and J by 5 bases, and 20 bases separated the two germline ends. The CDR3 sequence is 16 residues long. The CDR3 region is CASSSPKFGEGTEAFF. CDR3 bases: TGTGCCAGCAGTTCCCCGAAGTTTGGTGAAGGGACTGAAGCTTTCTTT.

This sequence joins TRBV15 and TRBJ1-6; D possibly corresponds to TRBD1 (5 bases). The ends were cut back, 0 bases at V and 0 bases at J, with 9 bases in the middle. Germline V gene sequence: CDR1 LNHNV, CDR2 YYDKDF (reference sequence). This CDR3 region has 17 residues. This CDR3 is CATSRDWQGSYNSPLHF. CDR3 DNA sequence: TGTGCCACCAGCAGAGATTGGCAGGGCTCCTATAATTCACCCCTCCACTTT.

The chain couples TRBV28 to TRBJ1-4; weak D call: TRBD1 (5 bases). The V end lost 0 bases, the J end lost 4 bases, and 9 bases lay between the germline ends. Germline V CDR1 and CDR2: MDHEN, SYDVKM. The CDR3 covers 15 residues. CDR3 in amino acids: CASSLWAGNNEKLFF. CDR3 coding DNA: TGTGCCAGCAGTTTATGGGCAGGGAATAATGAAAAACTGTTTTTT.

The V and J genes are TRBV4-2 and TRBJ2-1, with 9 bases aligning to TRBD2. The CDR3 contains 15 residues. Germline V gene sequence: CDR1 LGHNA, CDR2 YNFKEQ. Trimming at V came to 1 base and at J to 4 bases, leaving 2 bases not matched to a gene. The DNA for the CDR3 is TGTGCCAGCAGCCAAGCAGCGGGAGGTTACAATGAGCAGTTCTTC. Encoded protein: CASSQAAGGYNEQFF.

The chain employs TRBV27 and TRBJ2-3, with a possible D match to TRBD2 (5 bases). CDR3 size: 15 residues. V gave up 5 bases and J gave up 4 bases, with 16 bases separating them. Germline V CDR1 and CDR2: MNHEY, SMNVEV (reference sequence). CDR3 in DNA: TGTGCCAGCAGTCTCCGGGGTCTTGGTTCAGATACGCAGTATTTT. The encoded protein is CASSLRGLGSDTQYF.

The V gene is TRBV6-1, the J gene TRBJ2-7, with 8 bases lining up with TRBD2. CDR3 length: 15 residues. Losses at the gene ends were 3 bases for V and 7 bases for J; bases not matched to a gene: 11. Germline V gene sequence: CDR1 MNHNS, CDR2 SASEGT. The CDR3 sequence is CASSDHWTSLEEQYF. The CDR3, as DNA: TGTGCCAGCAGTGATCACTGGACTAGCTTGGAGGAGCAGTACTTC.

The rearrangement uses TRBV9 and TRBJ1-6; perhaps TRBD1 as D (5 bases). The CDR3 extends over 15 amino acids. CDR1 is SGDLS and CDR2 is YYNGEE in the germline V gene. V lost 2 bases, J lost 4 bases, and 10 bases lay in between. The CDR3 sequence: CASSVGGFYNSPLHF. The CDR3 bases are TGTGCCAGCAGCGTGGGGGGGTTTTATAATTCACCCCTCCACTTT.

The chain has TRBV3-1 (or the pseudogene TRBV3-2) and TRBJ2-3, with D hard to call. The V and J ends lost 3 bases and 9 bases respectively, with 13 bases between them. Germline loops: CDR1 LGHDT, CDR2 YNNKEL (reference sequence). The CDR3 is 13 amino acids. The CDR3 protein is CASSHPYTGTQYF. The CDR3 DNA reads as TGTGCCAGCAGCCATCCCTACACTGGCACGCAGTATTTT.

The genes are TRBV7-2 and TRBJ1-2; a possible D gene is TRBD1 (6 bases). This CDR3 spans 13 amino acids. Germline CDR1 and CDR2: SGHTA and FQGNSA. V was cut by 2 bases and J by 3 bases, with 7 bases left in between. CDR3 bases: TGTGCCAGCAGCTTAAACAGGGACTATGGCTACACCTTC. Amino acids: CASSLNRDYGYTF.

The chain employs TRBV5-8 and TRBJ1-1; D not resolved. CDR1 SGHTS and CDR2 YDEGEE come from the germline V gene. This CDR3 has 18 residues. Trimming left V 2 bases short and J 0 bases short, with 20 bases between. Written as DNA, the CDR3 is TGTGCCAGCAGCTTAGCTCGTATGTCCGGACGGATGAACACTGAAGCTTTCTTT. Protein: CASSLARMSGRMNTEAFF.

The chain links TRBV27 to TRBJ1-4; D perhaps matches TRBD1 (6 bases). V shed 6 bases and J shed 1 base, with 12 bases lying between them. CDR1 MNHEY and CDR2 SMNVEV come from the germline V gene (reference sequence). This CDR3 comprises 15 residues. The CDR3 loop is CASSQRGGTNEKLFF. The CDR3 DNA sequence: TGTGCCAGCAGCCAAAGGGGGGGAACTAATGAAAAACTGTTTTTT.

V usage is TRBV27 and J usage is TRBJ1-5; 10 nucleotides agree with TRBD1. From germline, CDR1 is MNHEY and CDR2 SMNVEV (reference sequence). This CDR3 is 14 amino acids long. After removal of 5 bases from V and 4 bases from J, the junction contained 2 bases not matched to a gene. The CDR3 reads CASSQGQGNQPQHF. The DNA for the CDR3 is TGTGCCAGCAGTCAGGGACAGGGGAATCAGCCCCAGCATTTT.

The chain recombines TRBV6-5 with TRBJ2-1, with D maybe TRBD2 (6 bases). Germline assignment: CDR1 MNHEY and CDR2 SVGAGI. V was cut by 8 bases and J by 2 bases, with 16 bases left in between. The CDR3 has 15 residues. The CDR3 coding sequence is TGTGCCAGCCGACCCGGGGGTTCGCCCTACAATGAGCAGTTCTTC. Translating it yields CASRPGGSPYNEQFF.

This chain joins TRBV4-1 and TRBJ1-1, with D unresolved. V lost 5 bases and J lost 5, with 12 bases in between. The CDR3 is made up of 13 amino acids. In germline, CDR1 is MGHRA, CDR2 YSYEKL. CDR3 region: CASSLRRETEAFF. CDR3 sequence (DNA): TGCGCCAGCAGCTTAAGGAGGGAAACTGAAGCTTTCTTT.

The rearrangement joins TRBV28 to TRBJ1-1; D perhaps matches TRBD1 (5 bases). The CDR3 sequence is 15 residues long. V was cut by 6 bases and J by 3 bases, with 17 bases left in between. Germline V CDR1 and CDR2: MDHEN, SYDVKM. The CDR3 DNA is TGTGCCAGCAGCGCTGGACCAGGGTTGGACACTGAAGCTTTCTTT. This encodes CASSAGPGLDTEAFF.